Sequencing of this T cell receptor (beta chain) was carried out in a study of control samples from healthy donors and cancer patients. TCRdb's table, derived via immunoSEQ multiplex PCR, lists solely in-frame clones and lacks some. The sample lists some 65,000 clones, around 84% occurring once. Trimming shortened V by 3 bases and J by 0 bases, and 8 bases separated the two germline ends. Germline CDR1 and CDR2: SGHTA and FQGTGA. There are 14 residues in the CDR3. The rearrangement joins TRBV7-3 to TRBJ1-1; D is undetermined. Source material: PBMCs. The TCR sequence derives from a woman aged 45 to 65 with lung cancer. In DNA form, the CDR3 reads TGTGCCAGCAGCTTCGGGCCAATGAACACTGAAGCTTTCTTT. Its protein is CASSFGPMNTEAFF.